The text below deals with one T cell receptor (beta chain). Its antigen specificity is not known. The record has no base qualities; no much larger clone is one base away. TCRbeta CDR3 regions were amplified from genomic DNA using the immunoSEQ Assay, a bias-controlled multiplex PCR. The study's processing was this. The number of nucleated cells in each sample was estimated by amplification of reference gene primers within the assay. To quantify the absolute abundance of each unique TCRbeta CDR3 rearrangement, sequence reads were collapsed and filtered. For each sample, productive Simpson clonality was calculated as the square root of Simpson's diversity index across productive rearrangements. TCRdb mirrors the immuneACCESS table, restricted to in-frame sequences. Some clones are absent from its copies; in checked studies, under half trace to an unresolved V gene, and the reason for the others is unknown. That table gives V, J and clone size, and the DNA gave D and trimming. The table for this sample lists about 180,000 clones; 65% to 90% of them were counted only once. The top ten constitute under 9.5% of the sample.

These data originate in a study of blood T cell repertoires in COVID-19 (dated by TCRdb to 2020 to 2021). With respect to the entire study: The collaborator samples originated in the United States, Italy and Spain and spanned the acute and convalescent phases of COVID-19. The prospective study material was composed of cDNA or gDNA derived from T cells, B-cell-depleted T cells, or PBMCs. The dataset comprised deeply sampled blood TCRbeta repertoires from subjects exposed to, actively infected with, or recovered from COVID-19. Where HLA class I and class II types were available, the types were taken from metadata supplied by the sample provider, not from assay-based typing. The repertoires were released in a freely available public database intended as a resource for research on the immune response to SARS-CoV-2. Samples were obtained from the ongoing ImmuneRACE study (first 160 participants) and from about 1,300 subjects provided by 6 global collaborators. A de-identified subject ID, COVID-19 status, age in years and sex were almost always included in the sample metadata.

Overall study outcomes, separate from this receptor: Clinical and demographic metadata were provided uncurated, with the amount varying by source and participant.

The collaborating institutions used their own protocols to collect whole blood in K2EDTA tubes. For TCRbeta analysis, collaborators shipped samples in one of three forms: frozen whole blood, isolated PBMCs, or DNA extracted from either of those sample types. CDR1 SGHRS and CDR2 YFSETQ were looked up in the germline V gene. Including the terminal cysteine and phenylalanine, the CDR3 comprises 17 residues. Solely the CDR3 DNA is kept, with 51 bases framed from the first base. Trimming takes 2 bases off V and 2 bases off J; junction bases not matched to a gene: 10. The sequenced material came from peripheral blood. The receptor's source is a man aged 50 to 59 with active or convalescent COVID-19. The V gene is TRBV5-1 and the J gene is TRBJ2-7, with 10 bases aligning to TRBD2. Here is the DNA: TGCGCCAGCAGCTTTTCCCCTAGCGGGAGTGGGGCCTACGAGCAGTACTTC. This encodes CASSFSPSGSGAYEQYF. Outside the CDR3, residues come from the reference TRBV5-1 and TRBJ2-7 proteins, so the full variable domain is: KAGVTQTPRYLIKTRGQQVTLSCSPISGHRSVSWYQQTPGQGLQFLFEYFSETQRNKGNFPGRFSGRQFSNSRSEMNVSTLELGDSALYLCASSFSPSGSGAYEQYFGPGTRLTVT.